Sequencing of this TCR beta chain was carried out in a study of blood T cell repertoires in COVID-19. Across the whole study: COVID-19 samples from acute and convalescent phases originated in the United States, Italy and Spain. Sample material is recorded as cDNA or gDNA derived from T cells, B-cell-depleted T cells, or PBMCs.

Patients of the Seattle cohort, enrolled during active infection, were followed longitudinally. The V gene lost 3 bases and the J gene lost 3 bases, with 8 bases spanning the gap. The CDR3 has 13 amino acids. The V gene's germline CDR1 is ENHRY and CDR2 SYGVKD. Libraries were prepared by immunoSEQ multiplex PCR; TCRdb keeps only in-frame clonotypes and omits some of them. Seen here are approximately 250,000 clones, about nine tenths observed once, and the top ten hold 0.83%. The sample taken for sequencing was peripheral blood. The receptor was derived from a man aged 25-45 years with COVID-19, enrolled during active disease. The chain uses TRBV10-3 and TRBJ1-2; no definite D call. The chain's CDR3 is CAISDGLYYGYTF. DNA for the CDR3: TGTGCCATCAGTGACGGACTCTACTATGGCTACACCTTC.